This T cell receptor beta chain originates from a study of radiotherapy plus CTLA-4 blockade in lung cancer. Study-wide background: Of all patients, under 20% responded objectively and approximately 31% showed disease control.

Broader study findings: With interferon-beta, early dynamics of blood T cell clones were reported to best predict response.

Produced via immunoSEQ multiplex PCR; TCRdb's table is partial and in-frame only. The data contain roughly 75,000 clones, under 80% of them singletons. J lost 1 base, V lost 3 bases, and 2 bases had no gene match. Germline-derived CDR1 and CDR2 are SGDLS and YYNGEE. CDR3 length equals 15 residues. Points on this clone: Its cognate antigen is unknown.

The TCR originated in a human donor with non-small cell lung cancer whose response to radiotherapy plus ipilimumab could not be evaluated. Some clones in this sample may be carry-over from other donors' samples. The material was peripheral blood, obtained from a patient treated with radiotherapy plus ipilimumab. The chain uses TRBV9 and TRBJ1-5, with TRBD1 identical over 9 bases. CDR3: CASSAQGASNQPQHF. The CDR3 DNA follows: TGTGCCAGCAGCGCACAGGGGGCGAGCAATCAGCCCCAGCATTTT.